This is a list of T cell receptor beta chains from one sample in a study of T cells in Graves' hyperthyroidism and ophthalmopathy. TCRdb itself ran the multiplex PCR reads through MiXCR, one entry per CDR3 protein. The sample holds 200,000 to 300,000 distinct CDR3 sequences, about 15% seen once. Sequenced: blood. These receptors were collected from a woman aged 18-29 years with Graves' ophthalmopathy. Each CDR3 is given with its conserved first and last residue. The D gene is left open where the match is weak. A row's size may be missing; if present it is once, few, many or a size class.

TRBD2,TRBJ2-3,many,TRBV5-1,TGCGCCAGCAGCGGGGGGGAACGCACAGATACGCAGTATTTT,CASSGGERTDTQYF
-,TRBJ2-3,many,TRBV30,TGTGCCTGGAGTACCCACAGTGCCGGCACAGATACGCAGTATTTT,CAWSTHSAGTDTQYF
-,TRBJ2-1,many,TRBV7-2,TGTGCCAGCAGCTCGGGCCCCAATGAGCAGTTCTTC,CASSSGPNEQFF
-,TRBJ1-2,many,TRBV6-6,TGTGCCAGCAGTTACGACGGTGGCTACACCTTC,CASSYDGGYTF
TRBD2,TRBJ2-5,few,TRBV5-6,TGTGCCAGCAGCTCCAGACTAGCGGGGGGGCCCCAAGAGACCCAGTACTTC,CASSSRLAGGPQETQYF
-,TRBJ1-1,many,TRBV19,TGTGCCAGTGGTCGGGGTAGGGACACTGAAGCTTTCTTT,CASGRGRDTEAFF
TRBD2,TRBJ2-1,many,TRBV29-1,TGCAGCGTTGAATTGTCTAGCGGGGGTCCTGAGCAGTTCTTC,CSVELSSGGPEQFF
-,TRBJ1-2,many,TRBV7-8,TGTGCCAGCAGCTATAGGGACGGAACTAACTATGGCTACACCTTC,CASSYRDGTNYGYTF
TRBD2,TRBJ2-1,-,TRBV28,TGTGCCAGCAACCCAACGGTGAGGACTAGCGGGGATGACAATGAGCAGTTCTTC,CASNPTVRTSGDDNEQFF
-,TRBJ1-1,many,TRBV30,TGTGCCTGGAGTGTAGGTAGGGTCACTGAAGCTTTCTTT,CAWSVGRVTEAFF
TRBD2,TRBJ2-2,-,TRBV20-1,TGCAGTGCTAGAGGGGGAGCGGGGGGCGCGAACACCGGGGAGCTGTTTTTT,CSARGGAGGANTGELFF
TRBD1,TRBJ1-2,many,TRBV27,TGTGCCAGCAGGCGGACAGGGAGGCTTGGCTACACCTTC,CASRRTGRLGYTF
-,TRBJ2-1,few,TRBV6-1,TGTGCCAGCAGTCAAGGGACGGGAGTTTTCAATGAGCAGTTCTTC,CASSQGTGVFNEQFF
-,TRBJ1-1,many,TRBV20-1,TGCAGTGCTAGAGATCTAGGGGGGGGCACTGAAGCTTTCTTT,CSARDLGGGTEAFF
-,TRBJ2-7,-,TRBV18,TGTGCCAGCTCACCAGGGACGCTGACATCGCGGGAGCAGTACTTC,CASSPGTLTSREQYF
TRBD2,TRBJ2-1,many,TRBV5-1,TGCGCCAGCAGCTTGGCCCCCGCGGGAGCCTCGGATGAGCAGTTCTTC,CASSLAPAGASDEQFF
-,TRBJ2-3,many,TRBV7-2,TGTGCCAGCAGCTACGACTCGGGCTCAGATACGCAGTATTTT,CASSYDSGSDTQYF
-,TRBJ1-5,many,TRBV20-1,TGCAGTGCTAGTGATACGCGGAGTCAGCCCCAGCATTTT,CSASDTRSQPQHF
-,TRBJ1-2,many,TRBV28,TGTGCCAGCAAAATCTGGGGCGAAGACTATGGCTACACCTTC,CASKIWGEDYGYTF
-,TRBJ1-1,many,TRBV6-1,TGTGCCAGCCCCAAAAGGGGGGACACTGAAGCTTTCTTT,CASPKRGDTEAFF
-,TRBJ1-6,-,TRBV15,TGTGCCACCAAAGACGGACATAATAATTCACCCCTCCACTTT,CATKDGHNNSPLHF
-,TRBJ2-2,few,TRBV4-3,TGCGCCAGCAGCCAAGATAGTAACCGGAACACCGGGGAGCTGTTTTTT,CASSQDSNRNTGELFF
-,TRBJ2-1,-,TRBV11-2,TGTGCCAGCAGCCAAGAAGGGTTACCGGAGCAGTTCTTC,CASSQEGLPEQFF
TRBD1,TRBJ2-7,few,TRBV5-1,TGCGCCAGCAGCTTGGAGCCGGGACAGTCCTACGAGCAGTACTTC,CASSLEPGQSYEQYF